Following are 20 T cell receptor beta chains from one sample sequenced in a study of radiotherapy plus CTLA-4 blockade in lung cancer. TCRdb keeps only in-frame clones here, not all; method: immunoSEQ multiplex PCR. The sample contains fewer than 40,000 clones, about three quarters of which appear only once. This material consisted of peripheral blood, taken from a patient treated with radiotherapy plus ipilimumab. The receptors come from a human donor with non-small cell lung cancer who had stable disease on radiotherapy plus ipilimumab.

The rearrangement joins TRBV27 to TRBJ1-1, with D perhaps matching TRBD1 (5 bases). CDR1 is MNHEY, CDR2 SMNVEV, per germline (reference sequence). Trimming cost V 8 bases and J 6 bases, with 10 bases left between them. The CDR3 length is 11 residues. CDR3: CASGAGSEAFF. In nucleotides, the CDR3 is TGTGCCAGCGGCGCAGGGTCTGAAGCTTTCTTT.

The rearrangement uses TRBV28 and TRBJ2-1, with D perhaps matching TRBD2 (6 bases). V lost 1 base, J lost 5 bases, and 18 bases lay in between. The CDR3 extends over 17 amino acids. Germline V gene data show CDR1 as MDHEN and CDR2 as SYDVKM. The CDR3 coding sequence is TGTGCCAGCAGTTTATTTGTCCGGCGGGGCATCAACAATGAGCAGTTCTTC. Amino acids: CASSLFVRRGINNEQFF.

In its sample, this clone was seen once. V is TRBV6-5 and J is TRBJ1-2, with D possibly TRBD1 on 5 matching bases. The CDR3 runs 12 residues. Trimming left V 8 bases short and J 8 bases short, with 15 bases between. Per the germline V gene, CDR1 is MNHEY and CDR2 is SVGAGI. The CDR3 DNA sequence: TGTGCCAGCCTTGGGGGACTTTACGGCTACACCTTC. This codes for CASLGGLYGYTF.

V and J are TRBV6-5 and TRBJ1-2; TRBD1 might be the D (5 bases). The length of the CDR3 is 11 residues. V dropped 8 bases and J dropped 10 bases, with 14 bases sitting between them. Germline values: CDR1 MNHEY, CDR2 SVGAGI. The CDR3 spells CASSQDTAYTF. The DNA for the CDR3 is TGTGCCAGCTCCCAGGACACGGCCTACACCTTC.

As to this clone: Other DNA sequences in the sample encode the same CDR3. The gene calls are TRBV5-6 and TRBJ1-2, with 7 positions matching TRBD1. The CDR3 loop spans 14 amino acids. Unmatched junction bases numbered 5, after V lost 4 bases and J lost 2 bases. From germline, CDR1 is SGHDT and CDR2 YYEEEE. The CDR3 nucleotides are TGTGCCAGCAGCAGGGGACAGACGAACTATGGCTACACCTTC. It translates to CASSRGQTNYGYTF.

Comments on this clone: An end of the junction does not agree with germline; a read error may underlie this. This specimen includes other DNA sequences encoding the same CDR3. The chain uses TRBV30 and TRBJ1-1; D uncertain. CDR3 length: 13 amino acids. The germline gives CDR1 GTSNPN, CDR2 SVGIG (reference sequence). CDR3 nucleotide sequence: TGTGCCTGGTCACCCCTCGAGGGCACTGAAGCTTTTTTT. This codes for CAWSPLEGTEAFF.

This clone was picked up one time. The chain employs TRBV28 and TRBJ1-4; a possible D gene is TRBD1 (6 bases). Germline CDR1 reads MDHEN; CDR2 reads SYDVKM. V was shortened by 4 bases and J by 12 bases, with 12 bases between the two germline ends. The CDR3 is made up of 12 amino acids. CDR3 protein: CASSSYREELFF. CDR3 coding DNA: TGTGCCAGCAGTTCATACAGGGAGGAACTGTTTTTT. Looking up the rest from reference TRBV28 and TRBJ1-4 gives the full variable domain: DVKVTQSSRYLVKRTGEKVFLECVQDMDHENMFWYRQDPGLGLRLIYFSYDVKMKEKGDIPEGYSVSREKKERFSLILESASTNQTSMYLCASSSYREELFFGSGTQLSVL.

This clone was recorded once. The V gene is TRBV30, the J gene TRBJ1-1; possible D gene TRBD1, 5 bases. The CDR3 has 12 amino acids. In germline, CDR1 is GTSNPN, CDR2 SVGIG (reference sequence). Trimming stripped 5 bases from V and 11 bases from J, with 18 bases between. CDR3 sequence reads: CAWDSQAAGAFF. CDR3 in DNA: TGTGCCTGGGATTCACAGGCGGCGGGGGCTTTCTTT. Combining the CDR3 with reference TRBV30 and TRBJ1-1 gives the whole variable domain SQTIHQWPATLVQPVGSPLSLECTVEGTSNPNLYWYRQAAGRGLQLLFYSVGIGQISSEVPQNLSASRPQDRQFILSSKKLLLSDSGFYLCAWDSQAAGAFFGQGTRLTVV.

This clone appeared a few times. This chain uses TRBV19 with TRBJ1-4; TRBD1 agrees at 11 bases. The CDR3 spans 18 residues. Per the germline V gene, CDR1 is LNHDA and CDR2 is SQIVND (reference sequence). Trimming removed 4 bases from V and 6 bases from J; junction bases left unmatched: 13. CDR3 bases: TGTGCCAGTAGTACCCTCGGACAGGGGGCGAATTTAGATGAAAAACTGTTTTTT. This translates into CASSTLGQGANLDEKLFF.

The chain employs TRBV28 and TRBJ2-3, with TRBD1 matching over 8 bases. V was pared by 6 bases and J by 6 bases, with 11 bases of the junction left unmatched. The CDR3 runs 15 residues. Germline CDR1 reads MDHEN; CDR2 reads SYDVKM. Here the CDR3 reads CASSRTDRGGDTQYF. Written as DNA, the CDR3 is TGTGCCAGCAGCCGTACCGACAGGGGTGGGGATACGCAGTATTTT.

This rearrangement joins TRBV5-1 to TRBJ1-2, with 7 bases matching TRBD1. V was pared by 1 base and J by 8 bases, with 2 bases of the junction left unmatched. This CDR3 has 12 residues. Germline V gene lookup returns CDR1 SGHRS and CDR2 YFSETQ. The CDR3 nucleotides read TGCGCCAGCAGCTTGAACAGGGGCGGCTACACCTTC. This translates into CASSLNRGGYTF.

The chain has TRBV19 and TRBJ1-6, with D perhaps TRBD1 (5 bases). This CDR3 region has 12 residues. The germline gives CDR1 LNHDA, CDR2 SQIVND (reference sequence). Trimming removed 3 bases at V and 9 bases at J, with 6 bases between. The CDR3 reads CASSIGGSPLHF. The CDR3 coding sequence is TGTGCCAGTAGTATTGGGGGTTCACCCCTCCACTTT.

J is TRBJ1-3 and V is TRBV18; TRBD1 matches 7 bases. This CDR3 has 17 amino acids. Trimming cost V 3 bases and J 0 bases; bases outside gene matches: 8. Per germline, CDR1 KGHSH and CDR2 LQKENI. CDR3 protein: CASSPVFWTGSGNTIYF. In nucleotides, the CDR3 is TGTGCCAGCTCACCCGTCTTTTGGACAGGCTCTGGAAACACCATATATTTT.

Only one count was recorded for this clone. This chain links TRBV6-5 with TRBJ1-1; D remains unclear. Trimming pared 2 bases from V and 3 bases from J, leaving 7 bases between. The CDR3 is 13 residues long. Looked up from germline, CDR1 is MNHEY and CDR2 is SVGAGI. For the CDR3, the DNA is TGTGCCAGCAGTTACCGGAGGGACACTGAAGCTTTCTTT. Translation gives CASSYRRDTEAFF.

The rearrangement joins TRBV29-1 to TRBJ1-1, with D possibly TRBD1 on 5 matching bases. CDR1 is SQVTM, CDR2 ANQGSEA, per germline. Trimming left V 6 bases short and J 0 bases short, with 17 bases between. The CDR3 is 15 residues long. This CDR3 reads CSVGVGRNMNTEAFF. Here the CDR3 DNA reads TGCAGCGTGGGGGTGGGACGGAATATGAACACTGAAGCTTTCTTT. Based on the CDR3 plus reference TRBV29-1 and TRBJ1-1, the full variable domain is SAVISQKPSRDICQRGTSLTIQCQVDSQVTMMFWYRQQPGQSLTLIATANQGSEATYESGFVIDKFPISRPNLTFSTLTVSNMSPEDSSIYLCSVGVGRNMNTEAFFGQGTRLTVV.

This CDR3 reads CASSPNGTPGNTIYF. CDR3 coding DNA: TGTGCCAGCAGCCCTAACGGGACGCCGGGAAACACCATATATTTT. This sequence joins TRBV7-6 and TRBJ1-3; maybe TRBD1 (5 bases). The V end was cut by 5 bases, the J end by 4 bases, with 15 bases between. CDR1 SGHVS and CDR2 FNYEAQ come from the germline V gene. This CDR3 is built from 15 residues.

The rearrangement uses TRBV27 and TRBJ1-6; D uncertain. The CDR3 length is 18 residues. CDR1 MNHEY and CDR2 SMNVEV come from the germline V gene (reference sequence). V was pared by 7 bases and J by 0 bases, with 19 bases between. The DNA of the CDR3 is TGTGCCAGCAATCCAATGGGCCATAAGAACTCCTATAATTCACCCCTCCACTTT. This gives the protein CASNPMGHKNSYNSPLHF.

The chain uses TRBV19 and TRBJ1-5; tentatively, D is TRBD1 (5 bases). CDR1 is LNHDA and CDR2 is SQIVND in the germline V gene (reference sequence). V lost 7 bases to trimming and J lost 3 bases, with 16 bases between them. The CDR3 totals 15 residues. DNA of the CDR3: TGTGCCAGTATCCCCAGGGAACCCCTCAATCAGCCCCAGCATTTT. As protein: CASIPREPLNQPQHF. The full variable domain, completed using reference TRBV19 and TRBJ1-5, is DGGITQSPKYLFRKEGQNVTLSCEQNLNHDAMYWYRQDPGQGLRLIYYSQIVNDFQKGDIAEGYSVSREKKESFPLTVTSAQKNPTAFYLCASIPREPLNQPQHFGDGTRLSIL.

V is TRBV6-5 and J is TRBJ1-1; 7 positions match TRBD1. From germline, CDR1 is MNHEY and CDR2 SVGAGI. V was clipped by 7 bases and J by 1 base; unmatched bases: 6. There are 14 residues in the CDR3. The CDR3 nucleotides are TGTGCCAGCAATCTTGGGACAGCGAACACTGAAGCTTTCTTT. It is translated as CASNLGTANTEAFF.

The chain links TRBV19 to TRBJ1-1; D is uncertain. The CDR3 is 12 amino acids. V lost 3 bases to trimming and J lost 3 bases, with 5 bases between them. CDR1 is LNHDA, CDR2 SQIVND, per germline (reference sequence). CDR3 bases: TGTGCCAGTAGTATCAGACACACTGAAGCTTTCTTT. As protein: CASSIRHTEAFF.